This is a list of T cell receptor beta chains from one sample in a study of CD8+CD57+ T cells in acquired aplastic anemia. TCRdb passed the reads through MiXCR, listing each CDR3 protein once. This sample has more than 150,000 distinct CDR3 sequences; around half occur once, and the top ten carry about 9.5%. Sequencing was carried out using sorted CD4+, CD8+, or CD8+CD57+ T cells (not recorded which) from PBMCs. Receptors originate from a human donor with aplastic anemia. Each CDR3 is given with its conserved first and last residue. D genes are given only for firm matches. Rows give clone size only sometimes, using once, few, many, or a class for an expanded clone.

cdr3_nt: TGCGCCAGCAGCTTCCGGGGGGGCTACACCTTC
cdr3_aa: CASSFRGGYTF
clone_size: once
j_call: TRBJ1-2
v_call: TRBV5-1
d_call: .

cdr3_nt: TGTGCCACCAGTGATTTTTCCGGGAATAGTGAAAAACTGTTTTTT
cdr3_aa: CATSDFSGNSEKLFF
clone_size: once
j_call: TRBJ1-4
v_call: TRBV24-1
d_call: .

cdr3_nt: TGTGCCAGCAGCGTGGGACAGACCAATTCACCCCTCCACTTT
cdr3_aa: CASSVGQTNSPLHF
clone_size: few
j_call: TRBJ1-6
v_call: TRBV7-3
d_call: TRBD1

cdr3_nt: TGCGCCAGCAGCGCGGGCCCAGGGTTAAGCTACGAGCAGTACTTC
cdr3_aa: CASSAGPGLSYEQYF
clone_size: .
j_call: TRBJ2-7
v_call: TRBV5-1
d_call: .

cdr3_nt: TGTGCCAGTAGTCACGACGGATACACTAACTATGGCTACACCTTC
cdr3_aa: CASSHDGYTNYGYTF
clone_size: .
j_call: TRBJ1-2
v_call: TRBV19
d_call: .

cdr3_nt: TGTGCCAGCAGCCTTCGACAGGCCCGGCAGCCCCAGCATTTT
cdr3_aa: CASSLRQARQPQHF
clone_size: many
j_call: TRBJ1-5
v_call: TRBV7-8
d_call: .

cdr3_nt: TGTGCCAGCAGGATCACGATCTACGAGCAGTACTTC
cdr3_aa: CASRITIYEQYF
clone_size: many
j_call: TRBJ2-7
v_call: TRBV2
d_call: .

cdr3_nt: TGTGCCAGCAAAAACAGGGGGCGCGTGGAGTACTTC
cdr3_aa: CASKNRGRVEYF
clone_size: many
j_call: TRBJ2-7
v_call: TRBV6-2/TRBV6-3
d_call: TRBD1

cdr3_nt: TGTGCCAGCAGCTTAGAGGGGGCTAGCACAGATACGCAGTATTTT
cdr3_aa: CASSLEGASTDTQYF
clone_size: few
j_call: TRBJ2-3
v_call: TRBV11-3
d_call: .

cdr3_nt: TGTGCCAGCAGCGTTAGCGGGGGGAGGTCAGATACGCAGTATTTT
cdr3_aa: CASSVSGGRSDTQYF
clone_size: many
j_call: TRBJ2-3
v_call: TRBV9
d_call: TRBD2

cdr3_nt: TGTGCCAGCAGCGTAGTAGGAGCAGCAGATACGCAGTACTTT
cdr3_aa: CASSVVGAADTQYF
clone_size: .
j_call: TRBJ2-3
v_call: TRBV9
d_call: .

cdr3_nt: TGCGCCAGCAGCCAAGCGAGGGTGCAGTACTTC
cdr3_aa: CASSQARVQYF
clone_size: many
j_call: TRBJ2-7
v_call: TRBV4-1
d_call: .

cdr3_nt: TGTGCCAGCAGCTCCCAGGGAAATGAGCAGTTCTTC
cdr3_aa: CASSSQGNEQFF
clone_size: many
j_call: TRBJ2-1
v_call: TRBV7-9
d_call: .

cdr3_nt: TGTGCCAGCATCCTGGACAGGGGGCCTGCTGAAAAACTGTTTTTT
cdr3_aa: CASILDRGPAEKLFF
clone_size: .
j_call: TRBJ1-4
v_call: TRBV2
d_call: TRBD1

cdr3_nt: TGCGCCAGCAGCTTGGCGACGGGGGGTTCCTACAATGAGCAGTTCTTC
cdr3_aa: CASSLATGGSYNEQFF
clone_size: .
j_call: TRBJ2-1
v_call: TRBV5-1
d_call: TRBD2

cdr3_nt: TGCAGTGCCGAGACCGGGGCTAGCGGGACTAGCACAGATACGCAGTATTTT
cdr3_aa: CSAETGASGTSTDTQYF
clone_size: .
j_call: TRBJ2-3
v_call: TRBV20-1
d_call: TRBD2

cdr3_nt: TGTGCCAGTAGTATAGTCCTTGGCGGGGGGGCTTTTGAGCAGTTCTTC
cdr3_aa: CASSIVLGGGAFEQFF
clone_size: .
j_call: TRBJ2-1
v_call: TRBV19
d_call: TRBD2

cdr3_nt: TGTGCCAGCAGCCGGTACAGGGACCGCAATTCACCCCTCCACTTT
cdr3_aa: CASSRYRDRNSPLHF
clone_size: .
j_call: TRBJ1-6
v_call: TRBV5-8
d_call: .

cdr3_nt: TGCAGCGTTGTTTCTGCGAACACTGAAGCTTTCTTT
cdr3_aa: CSVVSANTEAFF
clone_size: .
j_call: TRBJ1-1
v_call: TRBV29-1
d_call: .

cdr3_nt: TGTGCCAGCAGCCCGGGGACAGGACCCTACGAGCAGTACTTC
cdr3_aa: CASSPGTGPYEQYF
clone_size: many
j_call: TRBJ2-7
v_call: TRBV3-1
d_call: TRBD1

cdr3_nt: TGTGCCAGCAGCCAAAGAAGAATTAGGCCGTTCTTTTACCAGTATTTT
cdr3_aa: CASSQRRIRPFFYQYF
clone_size: .
j_call: TRBJ2-3
v_call: TRBV3-1
d_call: .

cdr3_nt: TGTGCCAGCGAGACAACCACCCACGGCTACAATGAGCAGTTCTTC
cdr3_aa: CASETTTHGYNEQFF
clone_size: .
j_call: TRBJ2-1
v_call: TRBV2
d_call: .

cdr3_nt: TGCAGTGCTAGACCCGAGAAGGATACGCAGTATTTT
cdr3_aa: CSARPEKDTQYF
clone_size: many
j_call: TRBJ2-3
v_call: TRBV20-1
d_call: .

cdr3_nt: TGTGCCACCAGTGATCCCAGGGGCGATGGCTACACCTTC
cdr3_aa: CATSDPRGDGYTF
clone_size: .
j_call: TRBJ1-2
v_call: TRBV24-1
d_call: .

cdr3_nt: TGTGCCATCAGTGAGGGCAGGGGGGCCAATCAGCCCCAGCATTTT
cdr3_aa: CAISEGRGANQPQHF
clone_size: .
j_call: TRBJ1-5
v_call: TRBV10-3
d_call: TRBD1

cdr3_nt: TGTGCCAGCCCCTTCCCACTGTGCTCCTACAATGAGCAGTTCTTC
cdr3_aa: CASPFPLCSYNEQFF
clone_size: .
j_call: TRBJ2-1
v_call: TRBV5-6
d_call: .

cdr3_nt: TGTGCCAGTAGTCCCTCACTAGCGCATGAGCAGTTCTTC
cdr3_aa: CASSPSLAHEQFF
clone_size: .
j_call: TRBJ2-1
v_call: TRBV19
d_call: TRBD2

cdr3_nt: TGCAGCGTTGCGGGCGACGAGAACTCCTACGGGCAGTACTTC
cdr3_aa: CSVAGDENSYGQYF
clone_size: .
j_call: TRBJ2-7
v_call: TRBV29-1
d_call: .